Sequencing of this T cell receptor beta chain was carried out in a study of Ad26.COV2.S vaccination and SARS-CoV-2 variants. The wider study: Donor had been placed in the Ad26.COV2.S arm of the COV1001 trial. Intramuscularly, Ad26.COV2.S was given either once or twice, 56 days apart.

Germline trimming cut 7 bases from V and 7 bases from J; bases unmatched to any gene: 10. CDR3 size: 14 residues. Germline CDR1 LNHDA, CDR2 SQIVND (reference sequence). Sample treatment: roughly 19 received Ad26.COV2.S at low or high dose, single or two shots; roughly five received placebo; per-sample allocation not given. The samples were gathered on day 63 after the first injection of vaccine or placebo. Expressing Wuhan-strain SARS-CoV-2 spike, an Ad26 vector served as the vaccine. Profiled with immunoSEQ multiplex PCR; TCRdb holds only in-frame clones, not every one. The repertoire includes 380,000 or so clones, approximately 90% of them detected once, and approximately 5% sits in the top ten.

The V gene is TRBV19, the J gene TRBJ1-5, with 7 bases that match TRBD1. The origin of this receptor is a person aged 18-65 years who received the Ad26.COV2.S COVID-19 vaccine or a placebo. Specimen: peripheral blood, collected in a trial of Ad26.COV2.S vaccine versus placebo. The CDR3 spells CASNRGTLRQPQHF. As DNA, the CDR3 is TGTGCCAGTAACAGGGGCACCTTAAGGCAGCCCCAGCATTTT.